Below are 8 T cell receptor beta chains sequenced from a single sample in a study of blood T cell repertoires in COVID-19. Some clones are missing from TCRdb's copy, which holds only in-frame ones; the method was immunoSEQ multiplex PCR. The data hold about 180,000 clones, with about four fifths observed a single time. Material: peripheral blood. The receptor source for this set is a woman in her sixties or seventies with COVID-19, enrolled during active disease.

The chain uses TRBV28 and TRBJ2-5; 10 bases fit TRBD2. CDR3 length equals 16 residues. J was trimmed by 5 bases and V by 3 bases; bases with no gene match: 9. Germline-derived CDR1 and CDR2 are MDHEN and SYDVKM. The CDR3: CASSFWSGRAPETQYF. The CDR3 DNA reads TGTGCCAGCAGTTTCTGGAGCGGGAGGGCTCCCGAGACCCAGTACTTC.

The chain links TRBV19 to TRBJ1-6, with D possibly TRBD1 on 6 matching bases. Germline CDR1 and CDR2: LNHDA and SQIVND (reference sequence). V gave up 7 bases and J gave up 4 bases, with 14 bases separating them. The CDR3 consists of 15 residues. CDR3 protein: CASNTGQQYNSPLHF. The CDR3 DNA reads as TGTGCCAGTAATACAGGACAGCAATATAATTCACCCCTCCACTTT.

This rearrangement joins TRBV7-8 to TRBJ2-7; TRBD1 matches at 8 bases. CDR1 and CDR2 (germline): SGHVS, FQNEAQ. Trimming took 5 bases from V and 0 from J; bases not matched to a gene: 3. This CDR3 is 14 amino acids long. CDR3 amino acids: CASSPTGGSYEQYF. In DNA, the CDR3 is TGTGCCAGCAGCCCAACAGGGGGCTCCTACGAGCAGTACTTC.

The chain recombines TRBV7-2 with TRBJ2-1; TRBD1 is a possible D gene (6 bases). Germline loops: CDR1 SGHTA, CDR2 FQGNSA. The ends were cut back, 5 bases at V and 9 bases at J, with 11 bases in the middle. The CDR3 consists of 12 residues. CDR3 sequence (DNA): TGTGCCAGCAGCCGGACAGAAAGTGAGCAGTTCTTC. It is translated as CASSRTESEQFF.

This clone was found a few times. The V and J genes are TRBV7-2 and TRBJ2-6; D gene unclear. Trimming stripped 4 bases from V and 4 bases from J, with 11 bases between. Germline CDR1 reads SGHTA; CDR2 reads FQGNSA. The CDR3 has 15 amino acids. CDR3 sequence reads: CASSSQSLGANVLTF. As DNA, the CDR3 is TGTGCCAGCAGCTCCCAGTCGCTCGGGGCCAACGTCCTGACTTTC.

The gene calls are TRBV7-2 and TRBJ2-1; 8 bases match TRBD1. Germline loops: CDR1 SGHTA, CDR2 FQGNSA. J lost 4 bases, V lost 4 bases, and 9 bases had no gene match. There are 16 residues in the CDR3. CDR3 amino acids: CASSSYQGARYNEQFF. CDR3 in DNA: TGTGCCAGCAGCTCGTATCAGGGGGCGCGATACAATGAGCAGTTCTTC.

V usage is TRBV5-6 and J usage is TRBJ1-1; D gene ambiguous. The V end lost 0 bases, the J end lost 4 bases, and 7 bases lay between the germline ends. The CDR3 spans 13 residues. Per the germline V gene, CDR1 is SGHDT and CDR2 is YYEEEE. DNA of the CDR3: TGTGCCAGCAGCTTGGATCAGATCACTGAAGCTTTCTTT. Protein product: CASSLDQITEAFF.

The chain carries TRBV21-1 and TRBJ2-7; the DNA was not compared with TRBD2, the D call given in the table. TRBV21-1 is labeled a pseudogene. This CDR3 is 14 amino acids long. CDR3 coding DNA: TGTGCCAGCAGCCGACGAGGGAGGAGGTACGAGCAGTACTTC. This translates into CASSRRGRRYEQYF.